This TCR beta chain was recovered during a study of shared clonotypes between healthy human individuals. Clones were read by immunoSEQ multiplex PCR, and TCRdb kept only the in-frame ones, dropping some. The table has about 1.4 million clones, roughly 96% seen once. The CDR3 consists of 16 residues. V shed 2 bases, J shed 7 bases, and the junction held 7 bases outside the gene matches. The V gene's germline CDR1 is LNHNV and CDR2 YYDKDF (reference sequence). Sequenced material: naive CD4+ T cells sorted from blood. The sample's subset: CD45RA+ positively selected. The V call is TRBV15, the J call TRBJ2-7, with 14 bases aligning to TRBD2. This clonotype was obtained from a man aged 30 to 45 in good health. CDR3 region: CATSRPGLAGVAEQYF. The CDR3, as DNA: TGTGCCACCAGCAGACCGGGACTAGCGGGAGTAGCTGAGCAGTACTTC.